A selection of T cell receptor beta chains follows, all from one sample in a study of cytomegalovirus exposure and HLA in healthy donors. Assay used: immunoSEQ multiplex PCR; TCRdb lists only in-frame clones, some missing. The sample has over 150,000 clones, under 85% seen once. The specimen was PBMCs. These receptors came from a man aged 18 to 30 in good health and CMV-seronegative. Both conserved end residues are trimmed from each CDR3.

V gene,J gene,CDR3 protein
TRBV5-3,TRBJ2-7,ARSFSSGARIVPKQY
TRBV7-2,TRBJ1-1,ASSWGTGVTEAF
TRBV18,TRBJ1-5,ASSVGADQPQH
TRBV5-1,TRBJ1-1,ASSFQPTGSLSAF
TRBV10-2,TRBJ2-1,ASKGAGRPNEQF
TRBV19,TRBJ1-2,ASMGDRRRYT
TRBV21-1,TRBJ2-6,ASVHNGPSGANGLT
TRBV5-8,TRBJ2-3,ASSLAGTGGEEKQY
TRBV18,TRBJ1-2,ASSPQQGFDGYT
TRBV5-8,TRBJ2-1,ASSLQYNEQF
TRBV9,TRBJ1-1,ASSSGGLRTEAF
TRBV29-1,TRBJ1-1,SVSPSKGRGPLGRAF
TRBV27,TRBJ1-4,ASSLSVGGEKLF
TRBV10-2,TRBJ1-1,ASSETGSYTEAF
TRBV30,TRBJ2-5,AWSGGSQETQY
TRBV10-2,TRBJ1-2,ASSENRGEGYT
TRBV19,TRBJ1-1,ASSSRQGAPTEAF
TRBV4-1,TRBJ2-7,ASSQAGTSTYEQY
TRBV7-9,TRBJ1-2,ASSLKAGTEELNNYGYT
TRBV9,TRBJ2-6,ASSVSGGSSGANVLT
TRBV5-1,TRBJ2-3,ASSLRGPFTDTQY
TRBV2,TRBJ1-6,ASSEAWQGARNSPLH
TRBV7-6,TRBJ2-5,ASSFGLAGGETQY